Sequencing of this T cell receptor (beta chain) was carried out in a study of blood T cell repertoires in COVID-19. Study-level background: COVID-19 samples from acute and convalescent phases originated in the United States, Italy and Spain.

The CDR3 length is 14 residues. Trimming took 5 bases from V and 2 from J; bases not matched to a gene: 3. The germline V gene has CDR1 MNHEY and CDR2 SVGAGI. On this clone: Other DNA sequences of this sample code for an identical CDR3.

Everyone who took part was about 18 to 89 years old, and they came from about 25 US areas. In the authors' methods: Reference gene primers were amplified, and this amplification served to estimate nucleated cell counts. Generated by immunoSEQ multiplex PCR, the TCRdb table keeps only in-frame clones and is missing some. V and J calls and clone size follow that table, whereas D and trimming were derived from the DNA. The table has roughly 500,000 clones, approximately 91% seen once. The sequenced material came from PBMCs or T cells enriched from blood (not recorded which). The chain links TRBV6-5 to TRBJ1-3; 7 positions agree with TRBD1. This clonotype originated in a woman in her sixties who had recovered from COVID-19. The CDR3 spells CASSRQGAGNTIYF. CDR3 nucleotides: TGTGCCAGCAGTCGTCAGGGGGCTGGAAACACCATATATTTT.